Listed below are T cell receptor beta chains from one sample, sequenced in a study of control samples from healthy donors and cancer patients. Sequencing was performed with immunoSEQ multiplex PCR; in TCRdb, only in-frame clones are kept and a portion is missing. The sample holds approximately 140,000 clones, 85% to 95% seen once. The sequenced sample consisted of blood. These receptors originate from a man aged 35-49 years in good health. Each CDR3 is given with its conserved first and last residue. The D gene is left open where the match is weak. Some rows have no size entry. The others give once, few or many, or a class for an expanded clone.

clone_size: once
v_call: TRBV7-2
d_call: NA
j_call: TRBJ1-5
cdr3_aa: CASSSGRDQPQHF
cdr3_nt: TGTGCCAGCAGCTCAGGAAGGGATCAGCCCCAGCATTTT

clone_size: NA
v_call: TRBV5-8
d_call: TRBD1
j_call: TRBJ2-1
cdr3_aa: CASSSRDRVWNEQFF
cdr3_nt: TGTGCCAGCAGTTCCCGGGACAGGGTGTGGAATGAGCAGTTCTTC

clone_size: NA
v_call: TRBV6-5
d_call: NA
j_call: TRBJ2-2
cdr3_aa: CASRSQELGELFF
cdr3_nt: TGTGCCAGCAGATCCCAGGAACTCGGGGAGCTGTTTTTT

clone_size: NA
v_call: TRBV5-8
d_call: NA
j_call: TRBJ1-5
cdr3_aa: CASSITGTPTGQPQHF
cdr3_nt: TGTGCCAGCAGCATTACCGGGACTCCGACCGGTCAGCCCCAGCATTTT

clone_size: NA
v_call: TRBV7-6
d_call: NA
j_call: TRBJ1-2
cdr3_aa: CASSSRVGGVGKYGYTF
cdr3_nt: TGTGCCAGCAGCTCGAGGGTGGGGGGCGTCGGGAAGTATGGCTACACCTTC

clone_size: NA
v_call: TRBV4-1
d_call: NA
j_call: TRBJ2-3
cdr3_aa: CASGPDPTDTQYF
cdr3_nt: TGCGCCAGCGGACCGGACCCCACAGATACGCAGTATTTT

clone_size: few
v_call: TRBV4-2
d_call: NA
j_call: TRBJ2-3
cdr3_aa: CASSQEAPIDTQYF
cdr3_nt: TGTGCCAGCAGCCAAGAGGCCCCTATAGATACGCAGTATTTT

clone_size: NA
v_call: TRBV18
d_call: NA
j_call: TRBJ1-2
cdr3_aa: CASSPPPQSGRPDYGYTF
cdr3_nt: TGTGCCAGCTCACCCCCTCCACAGTCGGGACGACCTGATTATGGCTACACCTTC

clone_size: NA
v_call: TRBV19
d_call: NA
j_call: TRBJ2-7
cdr3_aa: CASSIEVGIEQYF
cdr3_nt: TGTGCCAGTAGTATAGAAGTGGGAATCGAGCAGTACTTC

clone_size: NA
v_call: TRBV5-1
d_call: NA
j_call: TRBJ2-7
cdr3_aa: CASSSPLRGAYEQYF
cdr3_nt: TGCGCCAGCAGCTCGCCGCTTAGGGGTGCCTACGAGCAGTACTTC

clone_size: once
v_call: TRBV24-1
d_call: NA
j_call: TRBJ2-2
cdr3_aa: CATSDGTGELFF
cdr3_nt: TGTGCCACCAGTGATGGCACCGGGGAGCTGTTTTTT

clone_size: NA
v_call: TRBV6-2/TRBV6-3
d_call: NA
j_call: TRBJ2-7
cdr3_aa: CASSYYGENEQYF
cdr3_nt: TGTGCCAGCAGTTATTATGGGGAGAACGAGCAGTACTTC

clone_size: NA
v_call: TRBV30
d_call: TRBD2
j_call: TRBJ2-1
cdr3_aa: CAWSSLAGGNEQFF
cdr3_nt: TGTGCCTGGAGTTCGCTAGCGGGAGGGAATGAGCAGTTCTTC

clone_size: NA
v_call: TRBV7-2
d_call: TRBD1
j_call: TRBJ1-2
cdr3_aa: CASSLESGGNGYTF
cdr3_nt: TGTGCCAGCAGCTTAGAATCAGGGGGCAATGGCTACACCTTC

clone_size: NA
v_call: TRBV11-3
d_call: NA
j_call: TRBJ2-1
cdr3_aa: CASSSEDNYNEQFF
cdr3_nt: TGTGCCAGCAGCTCGGAAGACAACTACAATGAGCAGTTCTTC

clone_size: once
v_call: TRBV6-5
d_call: NA
j_call: TRBJ2-7
cdr3_aa: CASSLAGVTYEQYF
cdr3_nt: TGTGCCAGCAGTCTGGCGGGTGTTACCTACGAGCAGTACTTC

clone_size: NA
v_call: TRBV5-4
d_call: NA
j_call: TRBJ1-6
cdr3_aa: CASSLARGGTYNSPLHF
cdr3_nt: TGTGCCAGCAGCTTGGCTAGGGGAGGCACCTATAATTCACCCCTCCACTTT

clone_size: NA
v_call: TRBV12-5
d_call: NA
j_call: TRBJ1-1
cdr3_aa: CASKKGGLREGTEAFF
cdr3_nt: TGTGCTAGCAAGAAGGGGGGCCTGAGAGAAGGGACTGAAGCTTTCTTT

clone_size: NA
v_call: TRBV28
d_call: TRBD1
j_call: TRBJ1-5
cdr3_aa: CASSLTDREFQPQHF
cdr3_nt: TGTGCCAGCAGTTTAACGGACAGGGAGTTTCAGCCCCAGCATTTT

clone_size: NA
v_call: TRBV2
d_call: NA
j_call: TRBJ2-7
cdr3_aa: CASSDGQGYEQYF
cdr3_nt: TGTGCCAGCAGTGACGGTCAGGGCTACGAGCAGTACTTC

clone_size: NA
v_call: TRBV10-3
d_call: NA
j_call: TRBJ1-4
cdr3_aa: CATAPRQTTNEKLFF
cdr3_nt: TGTGCCACTGCTCCTCGACAGACTACTAATGAAAAACTGTTTTTT

clone_size: NA
v_call: TRBV3-1/TRBV3-2
d_call: TRBD2
j_call: TRBJ2-1
cdr3_aa: CASSQDTGLAGVPGNEQFF
cdr3_nt: TGTGCCAGCAGCCAAGATACGGGTCTAGCGGGGGTCCCGGGCAATGAGCAGTTCTTC